Below are 14 T cell receptor beta chains sequenced from a single sample in a study of blood T cell repertoires in COVID-19. Sequenced by immunoSEQ multiplex PCR; TCRdb stores in-frame clones only, minus some. The sample records over 100,000 clones, approximately 86% being singletons. The source material was peripheral blood. The receptors derive from a man between 35 and 55 years old with acute or convalescent COVID-19.

This clone has just one count. The rearrangement uses TRBV2 and TRBJ1-2; no firm D call. CDR3 length: 12 residues. CDR1 is SNHLY and CDR2 is FYNNEI in the germline V gene. Trimming removed 6 bases at V and 8 bases at J, with 13 bases between. The CDR3 DNA is TGTGCCAGCAGCCCCAGAGAGGGCGGCTACACCTTC. This sequence encodes CASSPREGGYTF.

The chain employs TRBV30 and TRBJ1-3; D perhaps matches TRBD1 (5 bases). The germline CDR1 and CDR2 sequences are GTSNPN and SVGIG (reference sequence). Deletions cut 4 bases from V and 0 bases from J, with 7 bases between. The CDR3 has 13 residues. Here the CDR3 reads CAWNQGSGNTIYF. CDR3 sequence (DNA): TGTGCCTGGAATCAGGGCTCTGGAAACACCATATATTTT.

V is TRBV5-1 and J is TRBJ1-2; 9 nucleotides agree with TRBD1. V lost 4 bases, J lost 4 bases, and 2 bases stayed unmatched. CDR3 length: 13 amino acids. Germline CDR1 and CDR2: SGHRS and YFSETQ. CDR3 DNA: TGCGCCAGCAGCCCGACAGGGGGCTATGGCTACACCTTC. It is translated as CASSPTGGYGYTF.

This clone has only one observation. J is TRBJ1-2 and V is TRBV27; 8 nucleotides align to TRBD1. The trim removed 0 bases at V and 4 bases at J, leaving 4 bases unmatched. The CDR3 covers 15 residues. Germline V gives CDR1 MNHEY, CDR2 SMNVEV (reference sequence). Here the CDR3 reads CASSLSGTGGYGYTF. As DNA, the CDR3 is TGTGCCAGCAGTTTATCGGGGACAGGAGGCTATGGCTACACCTTC.

To note about this clone: A read error may account for a junction end that differs from germline. This chain joins TRBV7-7 and TRBJ2-3, with TRBD1 identical over 7 bases. The CDR3 runs 14 residues. Looked up from germline, CDR1 is SSHAT and CDR2 is FNYEAQ (reference sequence). This CDR3 is CASSLGTVTDTQYF. The CDR3 DNA reads TGTGCTAGCAGCTTAGGGACAGTCACAGATACGCAGTATTTT.

In DNA form, the CDR3 reads TGCAGCGTGGGGACTCTCGGGGAGACCCAGTACTTC. Translating gives CSVGTLGETQYF. The rearrangement links TRBV29-1 to TRBJ2-5; tentatively, D is TRBD2 (6 bases). Looked up from germline, CDR1 is SQVTM and CDR2 is ANQGSEA. This CDR3 has 12 amino acids. Trimming removed 6 bases at V and 5 bases at J, with 13 bases between. The full variable domain, rest sourced from reference TRBV29-1 and TRBJ2-5, is SAVISQKPSRDICQRGTSLTIQCQVDSQVTMMFWYRQQPGQSLTLIATANQGSEATYESGFVIDKFPISRPNLTFSTLTVSNMSPEDSSIYLCSVGTLGETQYFGPGTRLLVL.

This clone was counted once. The CDR3 is CADNLPLGSTDTQYF. The DNA of the CDR3 is TGTGCCGACAACCTGCCACTAGGGTCTACAGATACGCAGTATTTT. V usage is TRBV6-7 and J usage is TRBJ2-3; D perhaps matches TRBD2 (5 bases). TRBV6-7 is placed among ORFs of uncertain function. Trimming removed 11 bases at V and 3 bases at J, with 21 bases between. The CDR3 has 15 amino acids.

The genes are TRBV4-2 and TRBJ1-1, with 7 bases lining up with TRBD1. Germline assignment: CDR1 LGHNA and CDR2 YNFKEQ. The CDR3 spans 15 residues. V dropped 0 bases and J dropped 5; count of bases not matched to a gene: 6. CDR3: CASSQDTGVGTEAFF. Written as DNA, the CDR3 is TGTGCCAGCAGCCAAGATACAGGGGTCGGGACTGAAGCTTTCTTT.

V usage is TRBV19 and J usage is TRBJ1-1; 7 bases are shared with TRBD1. CDR1 and CDR2 (germline): LNHDA, SQIVND (reference sequence). The CDR3 sequence is 15 residues long. V shed 6 bases and J 4 bases; nucleotides not matched to a gene: 11. CDR3 bases: TGTGCCAGTAGCCCGCGACAGGGTCGGCCCACTGAAGCTTTCTTT. It specifies CASSPRQGRPTEAFF.

This rearrangement joins TRBV12-3 or TRBV12-4 to TRBJ1-1; D is possibly TRBD1 (6 bases). The CDR3 covers 13 residues. With 5 bases removed from V and 3 bases from J, the gap between germline ends came to 10 bases. The CDR3: CASSLYRDTEAFF. The CDR3 nucleotides read TGTGCCAGCAGTCTCTACAGGGACACTGAAGCTTTCTTT.

The rearrangement joins TRBV4-3 to TRBJ2-3; D gene ambiguous. The CDR3 extends over 15 amino acids. Germline V gives CDR1 LGHNA, CDR2 YSLEER. V lost 3 bases and J lost 2, with 12 bases in between. This chain's CDR3 is CASSQLPSPTDTQYF. CDR3 nucleotide sequence: TGCGCCAGCAGCCAGCTACCCTCACCCACAGATACGCAGTATTTT.

The chain joins TRBV10-1 to TRBJ2-1, with TRBD2 identical over 7 bases. The germline V gene has CDR1 WNHNN and CDR2 SYGVQD (reference sequence). The CDR3 consists of 15 residues. V was pared by 0 bases and J by 10 bases, with 9 bases of the junction left unmatched. CDR3 sequence (DNA): TGCGCCAGCAGTGAGTCGGGGGGAGGGCCAAAAGAGCAGTTCTTC. This sequence encodes CASSESGGGPKEQFF.

A note on this clone: Compared with germline, one end of the junction differs, possibly owing to a read error. CDR3 in DNA: TGTGTCAGCAGCCCCCCGGGACAGTATTCACCCCTCCACTTT. Amino acid sequence: CVSSPPGQYSPLHF. The rearrangement joins TRBV6-2 or TRBV6-3 to TRBJ1-6; 7 bases map to TRBD1. CDR1 is MNHEY and CDR2 is SVGEGT in the germline V gene. The length of the CDR3 is 14 residues.

This clone has a handful of counts. The chain joins TRBV2 to TRBJ1-4; TRBD1 might be the D (6 bases). Germline V gives CDR1 SNHLY, CDR2 FYNNEI. Trimming took 1 base from V and 8 from J, leaving 14 bases between them. The CDR3 totals 15 residues. In DNA form, the CDR3 reads TGTGCCAGCAGTGAAGTGCGACAGGTCGGCGAAAAACTGTTTTTT. The encoded protein is CASSEVRQVGEKLFF.